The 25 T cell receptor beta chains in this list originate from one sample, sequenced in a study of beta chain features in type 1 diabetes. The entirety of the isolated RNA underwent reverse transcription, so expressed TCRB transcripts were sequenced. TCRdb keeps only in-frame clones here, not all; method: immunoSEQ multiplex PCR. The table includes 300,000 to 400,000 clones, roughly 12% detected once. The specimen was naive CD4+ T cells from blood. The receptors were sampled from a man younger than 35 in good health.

CDR3 sequence (DNA): TGTGCCAGCAGCGTGGGACGGGAGAGCAATCAGCCCCAGCATTTT. Amino acid sequence: CASSVGRESNQPQHF. The chain is built from TRBV9 and TRBJ1-5; D perhaps matches TRBD1 (5 bases). Germline assignment: CDR1 SGDLS and CDR2 YYNGEE. V was shortened by 2 bases and J by 1 base, with 10 bases between the two germline ends. This CDR3 region has 15 residues.

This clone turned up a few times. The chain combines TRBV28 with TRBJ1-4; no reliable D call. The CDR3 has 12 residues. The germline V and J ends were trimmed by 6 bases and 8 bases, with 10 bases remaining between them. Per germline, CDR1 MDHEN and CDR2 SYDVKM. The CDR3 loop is CASSPGGEKLFF. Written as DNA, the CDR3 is TGTGCCAGCAGCCCGGGTGGGGAAAAACTGTTTTTT. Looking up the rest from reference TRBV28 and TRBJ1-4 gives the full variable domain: DVKVTQSSRYLVKRTGEKVFLECVQDMDHENMFWYRQDPGLGLRLIYFSYDVKMKEKGDIPEGYSVSREKKERFSLILESASTNQTSMYLCASSPGGEKLFFGSGTQLSVL.

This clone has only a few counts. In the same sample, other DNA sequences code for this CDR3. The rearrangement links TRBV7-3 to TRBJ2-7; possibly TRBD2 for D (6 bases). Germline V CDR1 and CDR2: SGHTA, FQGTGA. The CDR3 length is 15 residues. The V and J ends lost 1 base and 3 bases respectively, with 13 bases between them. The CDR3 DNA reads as TGTGCCAGCAGCTTAAGGGGCGGAGGGAGCTACGAGCAGTACTTC. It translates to CASSLRGGGSYEQYF. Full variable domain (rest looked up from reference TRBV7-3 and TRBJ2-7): GAGVSQTPSNKVTEKGKYVELRCDPISGHTALYWYRQSLGQGPEFLIYFQGTGAADDSGLPNDRFFAVRPEGSVSTLKIQRTERGDSAVYLCASSLRGGGSYEQYFGPGTRLTVT.

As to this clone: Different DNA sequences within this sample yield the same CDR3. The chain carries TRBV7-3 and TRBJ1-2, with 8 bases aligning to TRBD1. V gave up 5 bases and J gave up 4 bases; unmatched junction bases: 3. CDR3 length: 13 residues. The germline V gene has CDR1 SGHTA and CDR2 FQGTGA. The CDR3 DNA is TGTGCCAGCAGCCCCGGACAGGGCTATGGCTACACCTTC. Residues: CASSPGQGYGYTF.

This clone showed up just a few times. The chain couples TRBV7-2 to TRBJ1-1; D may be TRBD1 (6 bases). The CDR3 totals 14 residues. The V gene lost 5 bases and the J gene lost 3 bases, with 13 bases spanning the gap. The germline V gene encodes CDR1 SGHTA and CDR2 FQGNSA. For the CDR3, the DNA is TGTGCCAGCAGCGGGGGAGCAGGGGACACTGAAGCTTTCTTT. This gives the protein CASSGGAGDTEAFF.

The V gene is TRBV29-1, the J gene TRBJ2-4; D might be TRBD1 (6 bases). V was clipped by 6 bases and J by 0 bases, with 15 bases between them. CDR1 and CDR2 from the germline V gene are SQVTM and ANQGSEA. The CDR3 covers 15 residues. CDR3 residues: CSVSSTGLAKNIQYF. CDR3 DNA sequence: TGCAGCGTCTCCTCAACAGGGTTAGCCAAAAACATTCAGTACTTC.

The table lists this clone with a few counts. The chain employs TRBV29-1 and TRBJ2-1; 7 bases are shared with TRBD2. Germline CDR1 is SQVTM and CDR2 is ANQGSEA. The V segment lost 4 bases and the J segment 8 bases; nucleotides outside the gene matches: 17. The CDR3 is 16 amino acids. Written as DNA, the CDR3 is TGCAGCGTTGCTTTCGGAGCCGGGAGGACTCGTTATGAGCAGTTCTTC. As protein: CSVAFGAGRTRYEQFF.

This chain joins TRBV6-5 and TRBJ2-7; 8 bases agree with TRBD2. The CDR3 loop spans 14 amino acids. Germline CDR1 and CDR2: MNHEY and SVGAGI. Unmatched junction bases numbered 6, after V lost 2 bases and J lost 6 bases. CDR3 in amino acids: CASSYAGLALEQYF. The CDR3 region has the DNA TGTGCCAGCAGTTACGCAGGACTAGCTCTCGAGCAGTACTTC.

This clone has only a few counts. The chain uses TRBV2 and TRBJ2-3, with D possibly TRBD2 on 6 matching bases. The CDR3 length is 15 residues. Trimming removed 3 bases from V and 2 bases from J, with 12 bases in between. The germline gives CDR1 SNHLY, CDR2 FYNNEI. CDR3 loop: CASSDRRLDTDTQYF. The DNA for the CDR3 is TGTGCCAGCAGTGATCGTAGACTAGACACAGATACGCAGTATTTT.

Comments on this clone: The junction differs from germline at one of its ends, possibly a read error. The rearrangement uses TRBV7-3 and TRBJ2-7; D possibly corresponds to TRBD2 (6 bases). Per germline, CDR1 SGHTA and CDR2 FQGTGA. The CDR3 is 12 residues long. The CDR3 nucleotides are TGTGCCAGCAGCACCCCCGGGGGAGGTTGGTTCTTC. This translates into CASSTPGGGWFF.

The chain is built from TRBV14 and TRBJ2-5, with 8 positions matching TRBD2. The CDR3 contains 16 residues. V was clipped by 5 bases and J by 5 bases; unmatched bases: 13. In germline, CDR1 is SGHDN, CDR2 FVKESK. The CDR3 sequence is CASSASGGVRLETQYF. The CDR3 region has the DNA TGTGCCAGCAGCGCATCCGGGGGGGTCAGGTTGGAGACCCAGTACTTC.

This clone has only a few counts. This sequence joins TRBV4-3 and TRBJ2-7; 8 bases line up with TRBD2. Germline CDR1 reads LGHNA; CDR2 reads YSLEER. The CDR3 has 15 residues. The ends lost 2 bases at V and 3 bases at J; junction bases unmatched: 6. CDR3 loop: CASSQSTSGSYEQYF. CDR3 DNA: TGCGCCAGCAGCCAATCCACTAGCGGCAGCTACGAGCAGTACTTC.

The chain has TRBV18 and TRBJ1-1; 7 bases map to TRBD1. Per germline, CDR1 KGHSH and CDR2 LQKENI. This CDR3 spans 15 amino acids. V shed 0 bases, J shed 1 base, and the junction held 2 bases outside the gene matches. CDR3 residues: CASSPPTGTNTEAFF. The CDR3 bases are TGTGCCAGCTCACCACCGACAGGGACGAACACTGAAGCTTTCTTT.

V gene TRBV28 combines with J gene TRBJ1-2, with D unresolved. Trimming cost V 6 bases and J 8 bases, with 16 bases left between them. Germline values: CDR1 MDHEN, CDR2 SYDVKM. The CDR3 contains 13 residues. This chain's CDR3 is CASSRPVRGGYTF. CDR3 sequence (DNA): TGTGCCAGCAGCCGCCCCGTCCGAGGCGGCTACACCTTC.

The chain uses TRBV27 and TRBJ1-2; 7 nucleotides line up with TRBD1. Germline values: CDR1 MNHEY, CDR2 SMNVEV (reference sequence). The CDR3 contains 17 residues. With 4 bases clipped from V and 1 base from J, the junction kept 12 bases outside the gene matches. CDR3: CASSYIAGTEFNYGYTF. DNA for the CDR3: TGTGCCAGCAGTTATATAGCCGGGACAGAATTTAACTATGGCTACACCTTC.

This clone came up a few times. CDR3 sequence: CASSQKREPRVDTQYF. The CDR3 DNA is TGTGCCAGCTCGCAAAAGCGGGAGCCCCGGGTAGATACGCAGTATTTT. The rearrangement uses TRBV18 and TRBJ2-3; 8 bases map to TRBD2. CDR1 is KGHSH and CDR2 is LQKENI in the germline V gene. Losses at the gene ends were 6 bases for V and 5 bases for J; bases not matched to a gene: 13. This CDR3 is built from 16 residues. Full variable domain (outside the CDR3, taken from reference TRBV18 and TRBJ2-3): NAGVMQNPRHLVRRRGQEARLRCSPMKGHSHVYWYRQLPEEGLKFMVYLQKENIIDESGMPKERFSAEFPKEGPSILRIQQVVRGDSAAYFCASSQKREPRVDTQYFGPGTRLTVL.

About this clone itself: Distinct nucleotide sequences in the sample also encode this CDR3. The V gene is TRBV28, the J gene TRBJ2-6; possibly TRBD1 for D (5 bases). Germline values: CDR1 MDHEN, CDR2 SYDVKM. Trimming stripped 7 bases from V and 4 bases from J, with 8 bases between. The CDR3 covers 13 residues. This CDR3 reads CASKGAGANVLTF. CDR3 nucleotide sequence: TGTGCCAGCAAAGGGGCCGGGGCCAACGTCCTGACTTTC.

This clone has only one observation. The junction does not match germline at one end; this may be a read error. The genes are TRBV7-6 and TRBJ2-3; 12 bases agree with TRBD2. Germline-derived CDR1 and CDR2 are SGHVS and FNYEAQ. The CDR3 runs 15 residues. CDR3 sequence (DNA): TGTGCTAGCAGACCCCTAGCGGGAGGGCCGGATACGCAGTATTTT. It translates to CASRPLAGGPDTQYF.

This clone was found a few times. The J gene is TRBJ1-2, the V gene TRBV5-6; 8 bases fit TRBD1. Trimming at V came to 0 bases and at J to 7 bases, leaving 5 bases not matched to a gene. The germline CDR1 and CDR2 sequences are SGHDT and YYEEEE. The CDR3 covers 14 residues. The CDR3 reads CASSLDQGARGYTF. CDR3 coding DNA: TGTGCCAGCAGCTTGGACCAGGGGGCGCGTGGCTACACCTTC.

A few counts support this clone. The CDR3 DNA reads as TGTGCCAGCGGTGGAGCGGGGGGGCACTACAATGAGCAGTTCTTC. This encodes CASGGAGGHYNEQFF. This chain uses TRBV28 with TRBJ2-1, with TRBD2 matching 10 bases. J gave up 3 bases and V 8 bases, and 7 bases lay outside the gene matches. From germline, CDR1 is MDHEN and CDR2 SYDVKM. The CDR3 contains 15 residues.

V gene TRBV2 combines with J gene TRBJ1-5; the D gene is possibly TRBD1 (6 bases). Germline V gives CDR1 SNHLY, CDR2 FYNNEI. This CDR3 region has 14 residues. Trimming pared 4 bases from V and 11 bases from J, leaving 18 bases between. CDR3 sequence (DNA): TGTGCCAGCAGTGGTCTGGACAGTCCTACGGCCCAGCATTTT. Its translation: CASSGLDSPTAQHF.

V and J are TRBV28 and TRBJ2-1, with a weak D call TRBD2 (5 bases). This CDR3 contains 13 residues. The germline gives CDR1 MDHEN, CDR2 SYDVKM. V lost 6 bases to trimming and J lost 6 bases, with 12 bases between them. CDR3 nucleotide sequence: TGTGCCAGCAGGGTACCGGGAACCAATGAGCAGTTCTTC. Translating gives CASRVPGTNEQFF.

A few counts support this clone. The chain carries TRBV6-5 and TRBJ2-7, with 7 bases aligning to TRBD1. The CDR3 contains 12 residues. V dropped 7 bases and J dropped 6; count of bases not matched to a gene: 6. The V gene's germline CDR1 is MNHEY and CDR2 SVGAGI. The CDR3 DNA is TGTGCCAGCAACAGGGGTGTAGGCGAGCAGTACTTC. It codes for CASNRGVGEQYF.

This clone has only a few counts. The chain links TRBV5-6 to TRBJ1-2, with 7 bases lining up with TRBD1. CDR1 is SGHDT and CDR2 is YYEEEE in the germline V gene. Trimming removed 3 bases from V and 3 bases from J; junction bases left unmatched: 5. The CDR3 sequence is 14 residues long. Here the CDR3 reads CASSSLTGYYGYTF. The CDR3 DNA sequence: TGTGCCAGCAGCTCGCTGACAGGGTACTATGGCTACACCTTC. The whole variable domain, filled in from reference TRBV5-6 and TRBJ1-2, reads DAGVTQSPTHLIKTRGQQVTLRCSPKSGHDTVSWYQQALGQGPQFIFQYYEEEERQRGNFPDRFSGHQFPNYSSELNVNALLLGDSALYLCASSSLTGYYGYTFGSGTRLTVV.

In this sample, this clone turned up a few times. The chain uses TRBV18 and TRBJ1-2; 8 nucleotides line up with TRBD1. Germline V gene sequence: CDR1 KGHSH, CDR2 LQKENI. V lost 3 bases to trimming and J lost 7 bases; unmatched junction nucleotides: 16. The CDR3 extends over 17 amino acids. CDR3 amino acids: CASSPTEPGQVPTGYTF. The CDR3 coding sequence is TGTGCCAGCTCACCCACCGAACCGGGACAGGTCCCCACTGGCTACACCTTC. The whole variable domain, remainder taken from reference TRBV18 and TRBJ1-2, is NAGVMQNPRHLVRRRGQEARLRCSPMKGHSHVYWYRQLPEEGLKFMVYLQKENIIDESGMPKERFSAEFPKEGPSILRIQQVVRGDSAAYFCASSPTEPGQVPTGYTFGSGTRLTVV.